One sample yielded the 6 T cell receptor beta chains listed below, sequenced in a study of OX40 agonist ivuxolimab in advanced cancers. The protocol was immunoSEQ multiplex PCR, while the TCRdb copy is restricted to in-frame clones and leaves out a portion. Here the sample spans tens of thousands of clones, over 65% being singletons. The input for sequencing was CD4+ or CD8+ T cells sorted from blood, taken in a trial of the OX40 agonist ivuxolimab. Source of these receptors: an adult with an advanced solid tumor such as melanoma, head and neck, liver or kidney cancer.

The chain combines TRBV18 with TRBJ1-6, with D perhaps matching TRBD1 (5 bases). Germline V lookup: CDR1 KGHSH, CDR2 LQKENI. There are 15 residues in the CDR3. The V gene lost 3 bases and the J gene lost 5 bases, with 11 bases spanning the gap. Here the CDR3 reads CASSPGLGDNSPLHF. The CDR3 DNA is TGTGCCAGCTCACCGGGACTTGGGGATAATTCACCCCTCCACTTT.

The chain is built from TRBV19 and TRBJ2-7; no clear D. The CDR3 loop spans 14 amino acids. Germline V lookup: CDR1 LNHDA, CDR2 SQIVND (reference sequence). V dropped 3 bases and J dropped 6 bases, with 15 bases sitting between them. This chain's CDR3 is CASSIPNRPAEQYF. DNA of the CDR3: TGTGCCAGTAGTATTCCTAATCGTCCAGCCGAGCAGTACTTC.

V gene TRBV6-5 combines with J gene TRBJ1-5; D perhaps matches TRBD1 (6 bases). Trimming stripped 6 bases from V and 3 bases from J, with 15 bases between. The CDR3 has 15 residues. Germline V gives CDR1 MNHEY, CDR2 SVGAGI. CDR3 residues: CASRRGTGLNQPQHF. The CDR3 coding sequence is TGTGCCAGCAGAAGGGGAACAGGGCTCAATCAGCCCCAGCATTTT.

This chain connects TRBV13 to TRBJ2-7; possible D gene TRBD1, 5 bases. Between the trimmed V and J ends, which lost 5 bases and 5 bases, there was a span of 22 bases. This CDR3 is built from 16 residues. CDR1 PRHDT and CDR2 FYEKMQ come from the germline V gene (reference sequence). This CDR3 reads CASSELSRDRIDEQYF. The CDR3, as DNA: TGTGCCAGCAGCGAGCTCTCCAGGGATAGGATCGACGAGCAGTACTTC.

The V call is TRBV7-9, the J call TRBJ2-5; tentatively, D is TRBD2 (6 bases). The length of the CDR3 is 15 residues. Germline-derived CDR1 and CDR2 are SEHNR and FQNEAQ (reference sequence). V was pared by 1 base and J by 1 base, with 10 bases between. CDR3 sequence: CASSLEGGFQETQYF. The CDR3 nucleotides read TGTGCCAGCAGCTTAGAGGGAGGATTCCAAGAGACCCAGTACTTC.

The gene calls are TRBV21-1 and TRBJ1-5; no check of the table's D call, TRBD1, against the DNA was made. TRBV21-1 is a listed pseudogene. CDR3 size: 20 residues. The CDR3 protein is CASSKAPVRTGGAGNQPQHF. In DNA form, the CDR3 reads TGTGCCAGCAGCAAAGCCCCCGTTAGGACAGGGGGCGCCGGCAATCAGCCCCAGCATTTT.